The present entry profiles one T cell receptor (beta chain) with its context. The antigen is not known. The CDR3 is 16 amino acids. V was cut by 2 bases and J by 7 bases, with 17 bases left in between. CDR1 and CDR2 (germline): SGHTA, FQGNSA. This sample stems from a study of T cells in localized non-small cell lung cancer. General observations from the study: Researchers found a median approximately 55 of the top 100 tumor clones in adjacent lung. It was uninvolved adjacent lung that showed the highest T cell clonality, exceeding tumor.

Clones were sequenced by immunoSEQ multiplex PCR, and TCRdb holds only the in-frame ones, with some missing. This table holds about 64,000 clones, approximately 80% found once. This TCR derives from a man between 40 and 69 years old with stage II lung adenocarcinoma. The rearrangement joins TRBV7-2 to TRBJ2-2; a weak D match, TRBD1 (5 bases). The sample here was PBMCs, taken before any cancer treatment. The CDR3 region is CASSLSPIRVGGELFF. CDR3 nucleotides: TGTGCCAGCAGCTTATCCCCAATCAGGGTCGGCGGGGAGCTGTTTTTT.